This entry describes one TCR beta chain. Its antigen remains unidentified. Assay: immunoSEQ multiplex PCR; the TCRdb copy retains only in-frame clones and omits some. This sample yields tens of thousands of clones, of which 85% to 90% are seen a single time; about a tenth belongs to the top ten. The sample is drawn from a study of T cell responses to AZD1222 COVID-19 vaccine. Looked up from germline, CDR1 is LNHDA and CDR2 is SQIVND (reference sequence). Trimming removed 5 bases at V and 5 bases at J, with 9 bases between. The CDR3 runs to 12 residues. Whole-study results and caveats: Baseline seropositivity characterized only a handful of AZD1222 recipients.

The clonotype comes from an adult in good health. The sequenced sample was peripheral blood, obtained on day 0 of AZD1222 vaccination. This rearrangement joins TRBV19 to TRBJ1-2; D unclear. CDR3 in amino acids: CASSGNVYGYTF. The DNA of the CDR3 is TGTGCCAGTAGTGGAAACGTTTATGGCTACACCTTC.